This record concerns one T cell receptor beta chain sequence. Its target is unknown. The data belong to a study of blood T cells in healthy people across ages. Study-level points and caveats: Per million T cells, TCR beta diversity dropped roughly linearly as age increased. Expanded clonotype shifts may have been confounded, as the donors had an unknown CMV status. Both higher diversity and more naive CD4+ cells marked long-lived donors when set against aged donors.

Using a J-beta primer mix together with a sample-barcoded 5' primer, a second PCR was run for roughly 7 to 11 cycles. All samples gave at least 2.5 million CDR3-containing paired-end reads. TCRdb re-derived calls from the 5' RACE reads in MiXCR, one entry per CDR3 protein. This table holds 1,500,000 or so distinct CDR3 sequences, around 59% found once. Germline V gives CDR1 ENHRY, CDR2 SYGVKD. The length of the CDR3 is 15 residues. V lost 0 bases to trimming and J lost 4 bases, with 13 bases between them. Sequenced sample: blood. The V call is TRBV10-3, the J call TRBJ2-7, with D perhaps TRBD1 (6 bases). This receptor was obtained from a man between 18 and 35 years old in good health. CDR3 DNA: TGTGCCATCAGTGAGTCAGCCGGGACAAAATACGAGCAGTACTTC. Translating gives CAISESAGTKYEQYF.